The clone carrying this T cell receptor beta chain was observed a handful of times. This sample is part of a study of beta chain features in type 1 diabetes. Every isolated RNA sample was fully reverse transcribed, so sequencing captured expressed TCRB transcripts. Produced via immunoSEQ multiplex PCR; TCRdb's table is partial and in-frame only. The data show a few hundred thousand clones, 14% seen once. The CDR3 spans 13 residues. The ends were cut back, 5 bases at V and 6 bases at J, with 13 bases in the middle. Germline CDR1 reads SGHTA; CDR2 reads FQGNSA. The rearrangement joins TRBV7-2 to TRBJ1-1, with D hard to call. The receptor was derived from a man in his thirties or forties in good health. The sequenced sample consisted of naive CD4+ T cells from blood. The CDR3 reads CASSPSRRAEAFF. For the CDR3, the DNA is TGTGCCAGCAGCCCAAGTCGAAGGGCTGAAGCTTTCTTT. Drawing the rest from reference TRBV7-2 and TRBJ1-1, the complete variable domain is GAGVSQSPSNKVTEKGKDVELRCDPISGHTALYWYRQSLGQGLEFLIYFQGNSAPDKSGLPSDRFSAERTGGSVSTLTIQRTQQEDSAVYLCASSPSRRAEAFFGQGTRLTVV.